Presented here are 30 T cell receptor beta chains from one specimen sequenced in a study of blood T cell repertoires in COVID-19. Sequencing was performed with immunoSEQ multiplex PCR; in TCRdb, only in-frame clones are kept and a portion is missing. Of 200,000 to 250,000 clones detected, 80% to 85% appear once; the ten largest clones hold roughly 5.5%. The sample was peripheral blood. Receptor source: a woman between 70 and 85 years old with COVID-19, enrolled during active disease.

The chain recombines TRBV7-2 with TRBJ1-6; D ambiguous. From germline, CDR1 is SGHTA and CDR2 FQGNSA. Trimming shortened V by 0 bases and J by 5 bases, and 11 bases separated the two germline ends. This CDR3 is 16 amino acids long. CDR3 amino acids: CASSLAAAADNSPLHF. In DNA, the CDR3 is TGTGCCAGCAGCTTAGCGGCGGCGGCAGATAATTCACCCCTCCACTTT.

The chain carries TRBV18 and TRBJ2-2; 7 nucleotides align to TRBD1. Per germline, CDR1 KGHSH and CDR2 LQKENI. This CDR3 spans 16 amino acids. Trimming removed 1 base from V and 1 base from J; junction bases left unmatched: 3. The CDR3 coding sequence is TGTGCCAGCTCACCACAACAGGGGCGGAACACCGGGGAGCTGTTTTTT. Protein sequence: CASSPQQGRNTGELFF. The full variable domain, with the rest looked up from reference TRBV18 and TRBJ2-2, is NAGVMQNPRHLVRRRGQEARLRCSPMKGHSHVYWYRQLPEEGLKFMVYLQKENIIDESGMPKERFSAEFPKEGPSILRIQQVVRGDSAAYFCASSPQQGRNTGELFFGEGSRLTVL.

CDR3 in amino acids: CASSPLLAEYQETQYF. For the CDR3, the DNA is TGTGCCAGCTCACCATTACTAGCGGAGTACCAAGAGACCCAGTACTTC. This chain uses TRBV18 with TRBJ2-5; 8 positions agree with TRBD2. CDR1 is KGHSH, CDR2 LQKENI, per germline. Unmatched junction bases numbered 5, after V lost 2 bases and J lost 0 bases. The CDR3 is made up of 16 amino acids.

This clone was observed a single time. Here the CDR3 DNA reads TGTGCCAGCAGTCCCCCTAACACAGATACGCAGTATTTT. Translation gives CASSPPNTDTQYF. The chain couples TRBV3-1 (or the pseudogene TRBV3-2) to TRBJ2-3; D unresolved. Trimming took off 6 bases at V and 2 bases at J, with 9 bases between the two ends. CDR1 is LGHDT and CDR2 is YNNKEL in the germline V gene (reference sequence). The CDR3 sequence is 13 residues long.

This clone was recorded only once. The chain recombines TRBV5-1 with TRBJ2-5; D gene unclear. This CDR3 is 11 amino acids long. Germline V gene sequence: CDR1 SGHRS, CDR2 YFSETQ. Trimming stripped 2 bases from V and 4 bases from J, with 3 bases between. The CDR3 here is CASSFGETQYF. The DNA of the CDR3 is TGCGCCAGCAGCTTCGGAGAGACCCAGTACTTC.

This chain connects TRBV2 to TRBJ2-5; 9 bases agree with TRBD1. J gave up 5 bases and V 7 bases, and 5 bases lay outside the gene matches. This CDR3 is built from 13 residues. In germline, CDR1 is SNHLY, CDR2 FYNNEI. The CDR3 DNA sequence: TGTGCCAGCAATACAGGGGGCCCGGAGACCCAGTACTTC. It translates to CASNTGGPETQYF.

The chain joins TRBV7-9 to TRBJ1-4; the D is unclear. The V end was cut by 7 bases, the J end by 4 bases, with 13 bases between. The CDR3 covers 14 residues. The germline gives CDR1 SEHNR, CDR2 FQNEAQ (reference sequence). CDR3 in DNA: TGTGCCAGCACCTCACGGAGGGTTAATGAAAAACTGTTTTTT. Amino acid sequence: CASTSRRVNEKLFF.

This clone was picked up one time. The V and J genes are TRBV5-6 and TRBJ2-1; 9 bases map to TRBD1. V shed 5 bases, J shed 0 bases, and the junction held 9 bases outside the gene matches. CDR3 length: 17 amino acids. Per the germline V gene, CDR1 is SGHDT and CDR2 is YYEEEE. The CDR3 spells CASSKEQGAASYNEQFF. The CDR3, as DNA: TGTGCCAGCAGTAAAGAACAGGGGGCGGCCTCCTACAATGAGCAGTTCTTC.

The J gene is TRBJ2-7, the V gene TRBV11-2, with 13 bases identical to TRBD2. Germline V gene data show CDR1 as SGHAT and CDR2 as FQNNGV. The CDR3 is made up of 17 amino acids. Trimming cost V 4 bases and J 4 bases; bases outside gene matches: 10. The CDR3 here is CASSSPRRTSGRYEQYF. The CDR3 DNA reads as TGTGCCAGCAGCTCCCCCCGTCGGACTAGCGGGAGATACGAGCAGTACTTC.

This sequence joins TRBV2 and TRBJ1-1; a weak D match, TRBD1 (5 bases). V was pared by 6 bases and J by 4 bases, with 12 bases between. The length of the CDR3 is 13 residues. Germline V gives CDR1 SNHLY, CDR2 FYNNEI. CDR3 sequence: CASRSAQGTEAFF. CDR3 nucleotides: TGTGCCAGCAGATCTGCTCAGGGCACTGAAGCTTTCTTT.

The rearrangement joins TRBV27 to TRBJ2-5; TRBD2 matches at 14 bases. This CDR3 contains 16 residues. V lost 2 bases and J lost 4; bases outside the gene matches: 3. CDR1 is MNHEY and CDR2 is SMNVEV in the germline V gene (reference sequence). Here the CDR3 reads CASSLGTSGSGETQYF. In DNA form, the CDR3 reads TGTGCCAGCAGTTTAGGGACTAGCGGGAGTGGAGAGACCCAGTACTTC.

The chain joins TRBV29-1 to TRBJ1-1; 8 bases agree with TRBD1. From germline, CDR1 is SQVTM and CDR2 ANQGSEA. V trimming: 5 bases; J trimming: 4 bases; junction bases outside the gene matches: 9. CDR3 size: 14 residues. The CDR3 region is CSVFRGLSTTEAFF. The CDR3 coding sequence is TGCAGCGTTTTCAGGGGGCTGTCGACCACTGAAGCTTTCTTT.

The chain joins TRBV5-5 to TRBJ2-3; no firm D call. V was trimmed by 1 base and J by 2 bases, leaving 8 bases between them. The CDR3 covers 14 residues. CDR1 and CDR2 from the germline V gene are SGHKS and YYEKEE (reference sequence). CDR3 DNA sequence: TGTGCCAGCAGCTTGAACGGGTTCACAGATACGCAGTATTTT. It codes for CASSLNGFTDTQYF.

The chain is built from TRBV7-2 and TRBJ1-4; D uncertain. Trimming pared 2 bases from V and 6 bases from J, leaving 13 bases between. The germline V gene has CDR1 SGHTA and CDR2 FQGNSA. This CDR3 has 15 residues. In nucleotides, the CDR3 is TGTGCCAGCAGCTTACTCTCCCGGAGGCATGAAAAACTGTTTTTT. Translating gives CASSLLSRRHEKLFF.

This chain uses TRBV6-1 with TRBJ1-2; the match to TRBD1 covers 7 bases. The CDR3 length is 14 residues. Trimming cost V 1 base and J 5 bases; bases outside gene matches: 4. Germline values: CDR1 MNHNS, CDR2 SASEGT. In nucleotides, the CDR3 is TGTGCCAGCAGTGAAGGATCACAGGGGTATGGCTACACCTTC. It translates to CASSEGSQGYGYTF.

The V call is TRBV28, the J call TRBJ1-5, with 8 positions matching TRBD1. The V segment lost 7 bases and the J segment 5 bases; nucleotides outside the gene matches: 7. Germline CDR1 and CDR2: MDHEN and SYDVKM. The CDR3 length is 14 residues. The CDR3 loop reads CASTEGQAYQPQHF. DNA of the CDR3: TGTGCCAGCACCGAGGGACAGGCATATCAGCCCCAGCATTTT.

The rearrangement joins TRBV24-1 to TRBJ2-3, with TRBD1 identical over 7 bases. CDR1 is KGHDR, CDR2 SFDVKD, per germline. CDR3 length equals 15 residues. J was trimmed by 2 bases and V by 4 bases; bases with no gene match: 5. Written as DNA, the CDR3 is TGTGCCACCAGTGACGTGGACAGGAACACAGATACGCAGTATTTT. Protein: CATSDVDRNTDTQYF.

This chain connects TRBV30 to TRBJ1-4, with D possibly being TRBD1 (6 bases). Between the trimmed V and J ends, which lost 2 bases and 7 bases, there was a span of 14 bases. This CDR3 contains 14 residues. The germline V gene encodes CDR1 GTSNPN and CDR2 SVGIG (reference sequence). The CDR3 protein is CAWSSGVLVEKLFF. The CDR3 DNA reads as TGTGCCTGGAGTTCAGGGGTTCTAGTTGAAAAACTGTTTTTT.

J is TRBJ1-5 and V is TRBV6-2 or TRBV6-3, with D hard to call. The CDR3 sequence is 20 residues long. Germline V gene data show CDR1 as MNHEY and CDR2 as SVGEGT. V was trimmed by 1 base and J by 0 bases, leaving 22 bases between them. This chain's CDR3 is CASSYYPRLSPADSNQPQHF. CDR3 bases: TGTGCCAGCAGTTACTATCCGAGACTCTCACCCGCCGATAGCAATCAGCCCCAGCATTTT.

This clone was observed a single time. This sequence joins TRBV4-3 and TRBJ2-7; TRBD1 matches at 8 bases. This CDR3 has 14 residues. Trimming took 4 bases from V and 1 from J; bases not matched to a gene: 3. CDR1 is LGHNA and CDR2 is YSLEER in the germline V gene. The CDR3 loop reads CASSPRTGSYEQYF. CDR3 DNA sequence: TGCGCCAGCAGCCCCAGGACAGGGTCCTACGAGCAGTACTTC.

The rearrangement links TRBV19 to TRBJ1-3; the D is unclear. The CDR3 loop spans 14 amino acids. Germline assignment: CDR1 LNHDA and CDR2 SQIVND (reference sequence). V was pared by 3 bases and J by 4 bases, with 10 bases between. CDR3 sequence: CASSIGNLGNTIYF. In DNA form, the CDR3 reads TGTGCCAGTAGTATCGGGAACCTAGGAAACACCATATATTTT.

This clone has only a few counts. Other DNA sequences of this sample code for an identical CDR3. The chain is built from TRBV12-3 or TRBV12-4 and TRBJ2-5; a possible D gene is TRBD2 (5 bases). Trimming removed 5 bases from V and 4 bases from J, with 5 bases in between. CDR3 length: 11 amino acids. The CDR3 DNA follows: TGTGCCAGCAGTGGAGGAGAGACCCAGTACTTC. This codes for CASSGGETQYF.

Only a few counts were recorded for this clone. This chain connects TRBV29-1 to TRBJ2-5; TRBD2 agrees at 8 bases. Per the germline V gene, CDR1 is SQVTM and CDR2 is ANQGSEA. After removal of 7 bases from V and 7 bases from J, the junction contained 11 bases not matched to a gene. CDR3 size: 13 residues. The CDR3 loop reads CSAAPGLGVTQYF. CDR3 in DNA: TGCAGCGCCGCCCCGGGACTAGGCGTGACCCAGTACTTC.

This chain links TRBV28 with TRBJ1-3; 7 nucleotides align to TRBD1. V shed 3 bases, J shed 4 bases, and the junction held 6 bases outside the gene matches. CDR1 MDHEN and CDR2 SYDVKM come from the germline V gene. The CDR3 contains 15 residues. CDR3 in amino acids: CASSFRTGGGNTIYF. As DNA, the CDR3 is TGTGCCAGCAGTTTCCGGACAGGCGGGGGAAACACCATATATTTT.

This chain uses TRBV5-1 with TRBJ1-6; D gene ambiguous. Germline CDR1 is SGHRS and CDR2 is YFSETQ. Trimming stripped 4 bases from V and 8 bases from J, with 10 bases between. This CDR3 has 13 residues. The DNA for the CDR3 is TGCGCCAGCAGCCCTGGAGTGGATTCACCCCTCCACTTT. This encodes CASSPGVDSPLHF.

V is TRBV5-5 and J is TRBJ1-2, with 7 nucleotides matching TRBD1. Germline trimming cut 4 bases from V and 4 bases from J; bases unmatched to any gene: 1. Germline CDR1 is SGHKS and CDR2 is YYEKEE (reference sequence). The CDR3 runs 12 residues. The CDR3 here is CASSRDSYGYTF. CDR3 sequence (DNA): TGTGCCAGCAGCAGGGACAGCTATGGCTACACCTTC.

The gene calls are TRBV7-6 and TRBJ1-3, with D uncertain. The CDR3 contains 13 residues. Looked up from germline, CDR1 is SGHVS and CDR2 is FNYEAQ. Trimming took off 3 bases at V and 3 bases at J, with 6 bases between the two ends. The CDR3 DNA sequence: TGTGCCAGCAGCTTGAGCGGTGGAAACACCATATATTTT. It specifies CASSLSGGNTIYF.

J is TRBJ2-3 and V is TRBV28; D unclear. Germline V gives CDR1 MDHEN, CDR2 SYDVKM. Trimming pared 3 bases from V and 4 bases from J, leaving 17 bases between. This CDR3 spans 16 amino acids. For the CDR3, the DNA is TGTGCCAGCAGTTTTAACAACCCACCCCACGCAGATACGCAGTATTTT. It encodes CASSFNNPPHADTQYF.

V usage is TRBV18 and J usage is TRBJ2-7, with D possibly TRBD1 on 6 matching bases. The CDR3 extends over 13 amino acids. V was shortened by 6 bases and J by 5 bases, with 14 bases between the two germline ends. Germline V gives CDR1 KGHSH, CDR2 LQKENI. The CDR3 bases are TGTGCCAGCTCGACAGGTTTTTCGAACGAGCAGTACTTC. Amino acids: CASSTGFSNEQYF.

The J gene is TRBJ1-4, the V gene TRBV19; 9 positions agree with TRBD1. Germline V gene lookup returns CDR1 LNHDA and CDR2 SQIVND (reference sequence). There are 15 residues in the CDR3. Trimming at V came to 5 bases and at J to 6 bases, leaving 7 bases not matched to a gene. The CDR3 coding sequence is TGTGCCAGTAGTTTTGGGACAGGGTGGGATGAAAAACTGTTTTTT. The encoded protein is CASSFGTGWDEKLFF.